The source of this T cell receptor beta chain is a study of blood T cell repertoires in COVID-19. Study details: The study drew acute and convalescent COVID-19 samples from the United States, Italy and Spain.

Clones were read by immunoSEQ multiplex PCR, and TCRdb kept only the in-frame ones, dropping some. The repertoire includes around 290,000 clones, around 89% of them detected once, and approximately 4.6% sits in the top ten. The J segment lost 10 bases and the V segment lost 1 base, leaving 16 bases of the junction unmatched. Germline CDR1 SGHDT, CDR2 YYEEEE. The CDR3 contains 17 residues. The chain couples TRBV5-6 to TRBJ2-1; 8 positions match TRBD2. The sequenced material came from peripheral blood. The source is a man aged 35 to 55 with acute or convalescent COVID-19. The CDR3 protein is CASSLWGSGALGGEQFF. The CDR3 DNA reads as TGTGCCAGCAGCTTGTGGGGTAGCGGGGCTCTCGGGGGCGAGCAGTTCTTC.